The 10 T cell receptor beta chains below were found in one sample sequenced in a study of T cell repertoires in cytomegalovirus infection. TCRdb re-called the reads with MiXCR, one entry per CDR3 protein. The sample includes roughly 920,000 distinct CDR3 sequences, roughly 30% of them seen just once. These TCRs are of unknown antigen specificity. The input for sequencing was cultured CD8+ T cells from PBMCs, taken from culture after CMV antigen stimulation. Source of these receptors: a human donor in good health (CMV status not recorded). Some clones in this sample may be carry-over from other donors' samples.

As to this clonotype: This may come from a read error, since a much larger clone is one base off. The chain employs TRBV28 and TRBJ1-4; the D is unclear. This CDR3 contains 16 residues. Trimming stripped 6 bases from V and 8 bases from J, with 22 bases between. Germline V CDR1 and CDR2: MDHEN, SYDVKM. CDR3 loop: CASSLHLGGPLEKLFF. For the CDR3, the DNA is TGTGCCAGCAGCCTCCACCTGGGAGGGCCCCTGGAAAAACTGTTTTTT.

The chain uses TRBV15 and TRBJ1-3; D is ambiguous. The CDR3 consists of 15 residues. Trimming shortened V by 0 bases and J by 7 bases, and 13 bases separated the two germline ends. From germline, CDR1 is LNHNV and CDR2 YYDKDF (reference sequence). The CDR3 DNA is TGTGCCACCAGCAGAGATGACTCGGCGGGTAACACCATATATTTT. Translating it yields CATSRDDSAGNTIYF.

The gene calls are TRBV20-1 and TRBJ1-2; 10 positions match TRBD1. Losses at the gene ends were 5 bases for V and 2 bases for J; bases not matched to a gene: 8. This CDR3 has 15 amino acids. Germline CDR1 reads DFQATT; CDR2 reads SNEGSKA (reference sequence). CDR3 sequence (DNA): TGCAGTGCTGATTCAGGACAGGGGGAAAACTATGGCTACACCTTC. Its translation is CSADSGQGENYGYTF.

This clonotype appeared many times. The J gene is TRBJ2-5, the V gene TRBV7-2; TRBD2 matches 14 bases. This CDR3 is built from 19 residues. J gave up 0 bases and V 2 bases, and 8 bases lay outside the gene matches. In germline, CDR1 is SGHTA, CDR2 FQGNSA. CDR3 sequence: CASSLNRGLAGEYQETQYF. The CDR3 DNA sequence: TGTGCCAGCAGCTTAAACCGGGGACTAGCGGGAGAATACCAAGAGACCCAGTACTTC.

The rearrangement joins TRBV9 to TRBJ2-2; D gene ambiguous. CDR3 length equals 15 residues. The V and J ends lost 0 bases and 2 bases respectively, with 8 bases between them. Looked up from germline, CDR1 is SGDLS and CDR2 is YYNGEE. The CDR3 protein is CASSVDNRNTGELFF. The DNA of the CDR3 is TGTGCCAGCAGCGTAGATAACAGAAACACCGGGGAGCTGTTTTTT.

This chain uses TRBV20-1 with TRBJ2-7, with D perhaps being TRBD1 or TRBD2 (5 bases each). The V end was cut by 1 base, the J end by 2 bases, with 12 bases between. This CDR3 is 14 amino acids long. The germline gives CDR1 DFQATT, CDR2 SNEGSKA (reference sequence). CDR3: CSARGDQNPYEQYV. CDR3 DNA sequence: TGCAGTGCTAGAGGGGACCAAAATCCCTACGAGCAGTACGTC.

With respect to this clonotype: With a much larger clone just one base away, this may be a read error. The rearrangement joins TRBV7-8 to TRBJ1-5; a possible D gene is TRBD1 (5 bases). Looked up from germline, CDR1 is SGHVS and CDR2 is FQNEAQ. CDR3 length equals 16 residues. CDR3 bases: TGTGTCAGCAGTCTCCAGGGAAGTTATAGCAATCAGCCCCAGCATTTT. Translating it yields CVSSLQGSYSNQPQHF.

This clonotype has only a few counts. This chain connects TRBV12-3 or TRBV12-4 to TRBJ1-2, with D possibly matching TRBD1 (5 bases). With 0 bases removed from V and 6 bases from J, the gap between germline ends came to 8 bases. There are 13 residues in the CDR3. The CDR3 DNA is TGTGCCAGCAGTTTAGCGGTGGGGGATGGCTACACCTTC. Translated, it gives CASSLAVGDGYTF.

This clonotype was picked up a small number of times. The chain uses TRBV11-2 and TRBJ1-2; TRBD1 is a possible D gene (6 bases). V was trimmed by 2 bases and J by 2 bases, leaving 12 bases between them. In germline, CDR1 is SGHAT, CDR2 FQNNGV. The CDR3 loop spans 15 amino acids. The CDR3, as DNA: TGTGCCAGCAGCTTATATAGGACAGTCAACTATGGCTACACCTTC. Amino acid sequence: CASSLYRTVNYGYTF.

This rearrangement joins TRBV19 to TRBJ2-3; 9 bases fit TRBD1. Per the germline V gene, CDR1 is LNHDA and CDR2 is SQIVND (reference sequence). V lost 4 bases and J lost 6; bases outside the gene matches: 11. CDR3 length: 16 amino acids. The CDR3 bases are TGTGCCAGTAGTAACCTCCGGGACAGGGATCCTGATACGCAGTATTTT. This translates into CASSNLRDRDPDTQYF.